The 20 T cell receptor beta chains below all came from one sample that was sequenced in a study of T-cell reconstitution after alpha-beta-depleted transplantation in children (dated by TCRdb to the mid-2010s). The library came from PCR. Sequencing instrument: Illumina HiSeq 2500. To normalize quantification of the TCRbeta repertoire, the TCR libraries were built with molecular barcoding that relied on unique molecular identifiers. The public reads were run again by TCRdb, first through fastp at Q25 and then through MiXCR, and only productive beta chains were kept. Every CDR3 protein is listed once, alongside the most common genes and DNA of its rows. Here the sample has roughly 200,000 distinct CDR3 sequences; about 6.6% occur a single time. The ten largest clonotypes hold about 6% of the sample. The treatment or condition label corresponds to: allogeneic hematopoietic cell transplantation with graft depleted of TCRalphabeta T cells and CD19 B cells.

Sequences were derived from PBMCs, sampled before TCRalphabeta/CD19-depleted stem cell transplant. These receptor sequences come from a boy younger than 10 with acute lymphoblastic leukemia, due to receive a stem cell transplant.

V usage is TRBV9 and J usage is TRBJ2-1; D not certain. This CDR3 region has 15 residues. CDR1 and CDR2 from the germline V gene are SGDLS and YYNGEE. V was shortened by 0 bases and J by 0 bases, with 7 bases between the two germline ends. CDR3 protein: CASSVEQSSYNEQFF. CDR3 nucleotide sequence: TGTGCCAGCAGCGTAGAACAGAGCTCCTACAATGAGCAGTTCTTC.

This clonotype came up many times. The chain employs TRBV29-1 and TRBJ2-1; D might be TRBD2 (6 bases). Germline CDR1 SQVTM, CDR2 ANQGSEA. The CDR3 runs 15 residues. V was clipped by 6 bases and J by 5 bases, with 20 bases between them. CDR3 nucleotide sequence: TGCAGCGTCGTAATCGGGGGTAAGAGGGACAATGAGCAGTTCTTC. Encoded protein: CSVVIGGKRDNEQFF.

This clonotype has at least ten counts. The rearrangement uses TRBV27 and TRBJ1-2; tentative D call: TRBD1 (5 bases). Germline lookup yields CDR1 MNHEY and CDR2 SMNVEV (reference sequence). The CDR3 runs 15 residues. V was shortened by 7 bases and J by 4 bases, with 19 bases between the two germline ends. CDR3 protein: CASTPWGVGGYGYTF. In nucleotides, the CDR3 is TGTGCCAGCACCCCGTGGGGGGTCGGGGGCTATGGCTACACCTTC.

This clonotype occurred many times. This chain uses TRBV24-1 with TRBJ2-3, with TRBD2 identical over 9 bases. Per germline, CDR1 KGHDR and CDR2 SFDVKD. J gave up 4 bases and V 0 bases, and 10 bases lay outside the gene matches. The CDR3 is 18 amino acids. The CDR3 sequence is CATSDLWLIAGVADTQYF. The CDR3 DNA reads TGTGCCACCAGTGATTTGTGGTTGATAGCGGGAGTAGCAGATACGCAGTATTTT.

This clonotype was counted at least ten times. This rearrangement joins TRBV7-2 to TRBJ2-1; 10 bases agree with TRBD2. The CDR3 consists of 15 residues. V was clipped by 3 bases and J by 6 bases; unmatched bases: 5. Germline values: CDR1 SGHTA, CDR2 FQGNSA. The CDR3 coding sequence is TGTGCCAGCAGCTTCACTAGCGGGGTACGCAATGAGCAGTTCTTC. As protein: CASSFTSGVRNEQFF.

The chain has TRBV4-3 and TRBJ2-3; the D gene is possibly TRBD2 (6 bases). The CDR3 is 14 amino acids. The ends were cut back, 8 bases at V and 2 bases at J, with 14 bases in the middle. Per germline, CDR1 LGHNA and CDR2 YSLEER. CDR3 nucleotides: TGCGCCAGCGGGTTCGGGGGACCCACAGATACGCAGTATTTT. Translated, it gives CASGFGGPTDTQYF.

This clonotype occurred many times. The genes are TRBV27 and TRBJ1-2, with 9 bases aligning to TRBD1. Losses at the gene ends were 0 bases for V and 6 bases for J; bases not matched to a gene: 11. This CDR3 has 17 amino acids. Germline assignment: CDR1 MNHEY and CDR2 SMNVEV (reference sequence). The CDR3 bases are TGTGCCAGCAGTTTATCCCCTGACAGGGGGGAATACCATGGCTACACCTTC. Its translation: CASSLSPDRGEYHGYTF.

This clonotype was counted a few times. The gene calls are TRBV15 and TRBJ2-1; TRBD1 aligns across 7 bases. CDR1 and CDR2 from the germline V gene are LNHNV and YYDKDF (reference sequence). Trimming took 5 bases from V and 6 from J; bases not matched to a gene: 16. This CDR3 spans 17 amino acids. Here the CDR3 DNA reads TGTGCCACCAGCGGTCCGAGGGACAGACCTCAGCTCAATGAGCAGTTCTTC. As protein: CATSGPRDRPQLNEQFF.

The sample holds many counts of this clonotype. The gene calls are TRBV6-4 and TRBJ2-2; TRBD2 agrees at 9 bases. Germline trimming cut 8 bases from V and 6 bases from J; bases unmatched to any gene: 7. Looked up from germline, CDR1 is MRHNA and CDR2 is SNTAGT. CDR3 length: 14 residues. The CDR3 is CASPRRGGPGELFF. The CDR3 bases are TGTGCCAGCCCCCGGCGGGGGGGCCCCGGGGAGCTGTTTTTT.

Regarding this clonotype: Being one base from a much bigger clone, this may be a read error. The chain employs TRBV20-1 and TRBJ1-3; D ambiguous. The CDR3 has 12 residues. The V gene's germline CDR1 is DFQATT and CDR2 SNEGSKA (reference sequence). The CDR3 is CCARIHGNTIYF. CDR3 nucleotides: TGCTGTGCTAGGATCCATGGAAACACCATATATTTT.

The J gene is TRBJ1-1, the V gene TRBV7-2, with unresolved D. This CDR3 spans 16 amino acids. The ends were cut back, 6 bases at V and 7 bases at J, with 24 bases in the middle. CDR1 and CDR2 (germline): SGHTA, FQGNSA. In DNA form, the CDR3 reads TGTGCCAGCAGTCGATCCCCGTTAGGCGGCGCACATGAAGCTTTCTTT. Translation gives CASSRSPLGGAHEAFF.

CDR3 sequence (DNA): TGTGCCAGCTCACCACCGGGGGGCCTCAATGAGCAGTTCTTC. The encoded protein is CASSPPGGLNEQFF. The chain links TRBV18 to TRBJ2-1, with D perhaps TRBD1 or TRBD2 (6 bases each). V gave up 0 bases and J gave up 6 bases, with 9 bases separating them. CDR3 length: 14 residues. Germline V gene lookup returns CDR1 KGHSH and CDR2 LQKENI.

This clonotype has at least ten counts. CDR3 in DNA: TGTGCCACCAGCAGAGAGAGCACAGATACGCAGTATTTT. It translates to CATSRESTDTQYF. This rearrangement joins TRBV15 to TRBJ2-3; D ambiguous. V dropped 0 bases and J dropped 0 bases, with 1 base sitting between them. Germline CDR1 is LNHNV and CDR2 is YYDKDF (reference sequence). The CDR3 extends over 13 amino acids.

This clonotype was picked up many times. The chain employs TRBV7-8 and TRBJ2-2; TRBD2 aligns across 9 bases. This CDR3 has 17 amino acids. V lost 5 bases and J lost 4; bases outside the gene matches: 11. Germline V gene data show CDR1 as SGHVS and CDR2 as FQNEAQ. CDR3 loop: CASSQGAAGGSTGELFF. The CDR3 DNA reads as TGTGCCAGCAGCCAAGGGGCAGCGGGAGGAAGCACCGGGGAGCTGTTTTTT.

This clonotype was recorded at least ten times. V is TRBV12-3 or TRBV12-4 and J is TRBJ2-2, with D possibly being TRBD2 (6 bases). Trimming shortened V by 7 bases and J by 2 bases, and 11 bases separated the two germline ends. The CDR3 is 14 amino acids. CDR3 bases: TGTGCCAGCAAACCAGGGACTAACACCGGGGAGCTGTTTTTT. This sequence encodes CASKPGTNTGELFF.

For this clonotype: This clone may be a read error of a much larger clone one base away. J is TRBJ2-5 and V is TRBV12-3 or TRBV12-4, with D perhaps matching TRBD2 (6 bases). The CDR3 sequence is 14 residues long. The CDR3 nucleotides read TGTGCCAGCAGTTTAGATCGCCCGGGGGAGACCCAGCACTTC. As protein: CASSLDRPGETQHF.

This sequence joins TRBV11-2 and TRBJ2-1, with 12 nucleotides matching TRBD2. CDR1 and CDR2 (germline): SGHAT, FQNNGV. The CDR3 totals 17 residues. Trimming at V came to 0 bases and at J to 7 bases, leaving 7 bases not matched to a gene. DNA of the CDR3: TGTGCCAGCAGCTTAGATCCTAGCGGGAGGGCCGCTAATGAGCAGTTCTTC. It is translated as CASSLDPSGRAANEQFF.

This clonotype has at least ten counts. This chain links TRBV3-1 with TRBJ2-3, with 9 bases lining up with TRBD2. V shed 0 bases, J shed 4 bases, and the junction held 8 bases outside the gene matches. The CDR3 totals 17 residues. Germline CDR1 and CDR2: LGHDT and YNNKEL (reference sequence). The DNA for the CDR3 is TGTGCCAGCAGCCAAGATCGGCAGCGGGAGGAGGCAGATACGCAGTATTTT. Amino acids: CASSQDRQREEADTQYF.

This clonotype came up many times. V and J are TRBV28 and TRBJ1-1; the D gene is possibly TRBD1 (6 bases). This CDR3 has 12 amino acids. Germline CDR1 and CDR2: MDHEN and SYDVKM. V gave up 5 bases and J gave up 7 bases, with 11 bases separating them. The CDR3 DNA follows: TGTGCCAGCAGTACGGGGGCCTTTGAAGCTTTCTTT. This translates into CASSTGAFEAFF. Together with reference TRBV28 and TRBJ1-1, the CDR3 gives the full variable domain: DVKVTQSSRYLVKRTGEKVFLECVQDMDHENMFWYRQDPGLGLRLIYFSYDVKMKEKGDIPEGYSVSREKKERFSLILESASTNQTSMYLCASSTGAFEAFFGQGTRLTVV.

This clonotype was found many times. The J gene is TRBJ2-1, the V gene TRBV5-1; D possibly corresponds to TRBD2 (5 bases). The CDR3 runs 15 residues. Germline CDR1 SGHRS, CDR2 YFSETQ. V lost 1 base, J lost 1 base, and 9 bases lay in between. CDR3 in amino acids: CASSLWTLSYNEQFF. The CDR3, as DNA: TGCGCCAGCAGCTTGTGGACTTTGTCCTACAATGAGCAGTTCTTC. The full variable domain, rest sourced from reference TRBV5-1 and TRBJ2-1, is KAGVTQTPRYLIKTRGQQVTLSCSPISGHRSVSWYQQTPGQGLQFLFEYFSETQRNKGNFPGRFSGRQFSNSRSEMNVSTLELGDSALYLCASSLWTLSYNEQFFGPGTRLTVL.